The clone carrying this TCR beta chain was recorded many times. TCRdb independently ran MiXCR on the 5' RACE reads; one entry per CDR3 protein. This sample has roughly 230,000 distinct CDR3 sequences; more than 15% occur once, and the top ten carry approximately 32%. From germline, CDR1 is MGHRA and CDR2 YSYEKL. The CDR3 runs 14 residues. The V end lost 0 bases, the J end lost 6 bases, and 9 bases lay between the germline ends. This sample stems from a study of CD8 T cells in ankylosing spondylitis. The receptor's source is a male donor with ankylosing spondylitis or in good health (not recorded which). Material for sequencing was blood, either unsorted or a sorted T cell fraction (not recorded which). The chain uses TRBV4-1 and TRBJ2-1; tentatively, D is TRBD1 (6 bases). The CDR3 DNA sequence: TGCGCCAGCAGCCAAGATCTAGGGGGCAATGAGCAGTTCTTC. Translated, it gives CASSQDLGGNEQFF.